This T cell receptor (beta chain) was sequenced in a study of shared clonotypes between healthy human individuals (dated by TCRdb to 2019 to 2021). Describing the broader study: A few men and two women, aged 18 to 49 years, made up the cohort. For each donor, three plates each were used for CD4 naive and CD4 memory, two plates were used for CD8 naive, and one plate was used for CD8 memory. To estimate repertoire size and how much clonotype sharing occurs between individuals, the study deeply sequenced the blood TCR repertoires of five healthy adults. Different laboratories and diverse techniques were used to prepare libraries and sequence TCR repertoires, to increase sequencing depth and limit assay-specific biases. Between about 0.8 and 8.9 billion PBMCs per donor were obtained by leukapheresis.

TCR CDR3 regions were amplified from genomic DNA by multiplex PCR using the deep immunoSEQ assay. Extracted genomic DNA from each cell subset was distributed evenly across all wells of several immunoSEQ 96-well plates, and each plate was treated as a replicate. For sorted subsets, each replicate PCR was loaded with approximately 0.2 ug genomic DNA, equivalent to 25,000 to 35,000 T cell genomes. Purified libraries were measured with a Qubit 3.0 fluorometer, size-checked on a Bioanalyzer 2100, and measured again with the KAPA Library Quantification kit. Every immunoSEQ 96-well plate was sequenced on a dedicated single-read 150-cycle Illumina NextSeq 550 flow cell. The study's own analysis went as follows. Because the immunoSEQ output included only junctional sequences and no quality scores, the filtering could not be the same as the filtering used for full-length reads. To assign V/J genes and CDR3, sequences were annotated using PyIR, a Python wrapper for IgBLAST v1.9, with IMGT germline references. Reads were filtered out if the reads had weak V/J assignments (E-value above 1e-6), no CDR3, stop codons, out-of-frame junctions, or ambiguous translated residues. A V3J clonotype was defined by an identical inferred V gene, J gene, and CDR3 amino acid sequence. To compute the percentage overlap between repertoires, the number of shared unique clonotypes was divided by the size of the smaller repertoire. Richness of each repertoire was evaluated using RTK rarefaction, the Chao1 estimator, and Recon v2.1 estimates of unobserved clonotypes. OLGA was used to compute generation probabilities for all TCRbeta clonotypes that the gDNA method yielded from a few donors. TCRdb took over this immuneACCESS table, retaining in-frame rearrangements with V and J assigned. Such tables are incomplete; in checked studies, under half of the missing clones stem from an unresolved V gene, and the remainder is unexplained. That table gives V, J and clone size, and the DNA gave D and trimming. Present in this sample are nearly 1 million clones, about 80% of which were seen just once. The ten largest make up over 1.3% of the sample.

The donors were healthy, HIV-negative adults who had no recently reported acute infections or vaccinations. Every donor was a Caucasian adult residing in Nashville, Tennessee, USA. CD4+ T cells were enriched by magnetic negative selection; naive cells were then positively selected on CD45RA, and the negative fraction formed the memory subset. After blood collection by leukapheresis, PBMCs were isolated using Ficoll-Histopaque density gradient centrifugation and then cryopreserved in the vapor phase of liquid nitrogen. Purity and quantity of every magnetically sorted T cell population were checked by analytical flow cytometry. Genomic DNA was isolated from each sorted fraction and quantified by UV absorbance on a Nanodrop 2000c. From the cysteine up to the phenylalanine, the CDR3 has a length of 15 residues. The DNA shown is the 45-base CDR3, in frame from base 1. The germline V gene encodes CDR1 ENHRY and CDR2 SYGVKD. V is cut by 2 bases and J by 1 base, and the space between the germline ends is 12 bases.

What the work shows at the level of the full study, not this receptor alone: Sampling was restricted to blood, and TCR repertoires in tissue are likely to differ from TCR repertoires in blood. Even with the large sequencing depth, rarefaction of the sorted-subset datasets indicated that sequencing was incomplete. Across a handful of donors, roughly 5% of naive CD4, approximately 3.6% of naive CD8, around 2.5% of memory CD4, and about 0.4% of memory CD8 clonotypes were shared. The genetic and exposure-history diversity represented was limited by the small number of donors. Clonotypes shared by all four sorted-subset donors showed higher generation probabilities than non-shared clonotypes. Larger estimated clonotype richness was generally found for naive subsets than for memory subsets. Pairwise subsampling indicated that sequencing depth was expected to affect the degree of clonotype sharing among donors.

On this clone: The specificity of this receptor is unknown. Base qualities are not provided; no much larger clone lies one nucleotide away.

Specimen: memory CD4+ T cells sorted from blood. What this sample's cell subset or site label stands for: CD45RA-negative fraction. This clonotype was obtained from a man aged 18 to 29 in good health. This receptor chain uses TRBV10-3 and TRBJ2-7; no D segment can be confidently identified. The CDR3 protein: CAISERQEFSYEQYF. The sequenced DNA: TGTGCCATCAGTGAGCGGCAGGAATTTTCCTACGAGCAGTACTTC.